This TCR beta chain was identified in a study of cytomegalovirus exposure and HLA in healthy donors. About the study: Most donors, approximately 82% of approximately 400 genotyped, fell in the Caucasian-associated ancestry cluster.

Whole-study results and caveats: Associated with HLA alleles at 0.05 false discovery rate in a later analysis were 17,000 or so TCR beta sequences. Altogether, 160 or so TCR beta chains were recorded as cytomegalovirus-associated.

A word on this clone: Antigen specificity is unknown.

V shed 7 bases and J 8 bases; nucleotides not matched to a gene: 5. This CDR3 has 13 amino acids. Germline CDR1 and CDR2: MNHEY and SVGAGI. Primers: 60 Vbeta forward and 13 Jbeta reverse. Under the authors' procedure: As a later analysis found, there were 80 million to 90 million unique TCR beta chains, of which roughly 11 million were shared. Libraries were prepared by immunoSEQ multiplex PCR; TCRdb keeps only in-frame clonotypes and omits some of them. That table supplies the V and J calls and clone size; D and trimming were determined from the DNA. The table shows over 150,000 clones, with approximately 84% occurring only once.

This receptor was taken from a boy aged 2 to 10 in good health and CMV-seronegative. Input material: PBMCs. V gene TRBV6-5 combines with J gene TRBJ1-2, with TRBD1 matching over 12 bases. CDR3 loop: CASTRGTGGGYTF. CDR3 nucleotides: TGTGCCAGCACCAGGGGGACAGGGGGCGGCTACACCTTC.